This entry is about one T cell receptor (beta chain). As yet, its antigen is unknown. The CDR3 has 17 residues. CDR1 MGHRA and CDR2 YSYEKL come from the germline V gene. Trimming took off 1 base at V and 0 bases at J, with 13 bases between the two ends. The data stem from a study of vaccination effects on CD4 cells after COVID-19. The repertoire was sequenced with immunoSEQ multiplex PCR; TCRdb's copy has only in-frame clones and lacks some. The table records around 50,000 clones, 50% to 70% of them present only once. Isolation of CD4+ T cells took place after approximately ten days of culture. This receptor was obtained from a human donor who received a COVID-19 vaccine. The J gene is TRBJ2-4, the V gene TRBV4-1; D is perhaps TRBD1 or TRBD2 (5 bases each). This specimen consisted of CD4+ T cells from PBMCs cultured without peptide, obtained before COVID-19 vaccination. CDR3 amino acids: CASSQVGRGLAKNIQYF. The CDR3 DNA sequence: TGCGCCAGCAGCCAAGTGGGACGGGGCCTAGCCAAAAACATTCAGTACTTC.